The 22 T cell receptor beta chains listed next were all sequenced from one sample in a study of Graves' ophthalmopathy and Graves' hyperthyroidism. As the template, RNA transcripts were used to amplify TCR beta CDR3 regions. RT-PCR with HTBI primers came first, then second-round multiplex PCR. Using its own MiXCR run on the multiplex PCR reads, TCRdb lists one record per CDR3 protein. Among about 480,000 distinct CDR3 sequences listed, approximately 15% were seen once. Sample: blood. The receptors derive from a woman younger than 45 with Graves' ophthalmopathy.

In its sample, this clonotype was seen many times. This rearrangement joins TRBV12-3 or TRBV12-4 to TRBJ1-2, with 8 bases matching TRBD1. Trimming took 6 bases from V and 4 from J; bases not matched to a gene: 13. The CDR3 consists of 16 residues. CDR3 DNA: TGTGCCAGCAGCCACTCGGACAGGGCGAAAATCTATGGCTACACCTTC. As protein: CASSHSDRAKIYGYTF.

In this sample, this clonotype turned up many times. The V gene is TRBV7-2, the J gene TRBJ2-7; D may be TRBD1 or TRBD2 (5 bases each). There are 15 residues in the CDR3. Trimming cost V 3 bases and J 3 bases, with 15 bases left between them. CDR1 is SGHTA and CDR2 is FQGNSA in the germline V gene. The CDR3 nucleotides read TGTGCCAGCAGCTTGGGGGAATACAAGGGCTACGAGCAGTACTTC. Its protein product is CASSLGEYKGYEQYF.

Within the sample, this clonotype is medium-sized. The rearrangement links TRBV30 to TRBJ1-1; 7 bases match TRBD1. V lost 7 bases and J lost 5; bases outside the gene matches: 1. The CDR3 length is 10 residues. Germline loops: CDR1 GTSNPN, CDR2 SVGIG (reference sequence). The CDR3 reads CASTGTEAFF. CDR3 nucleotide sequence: TGTGCCTCGACAGGGACTGAAGCTTTCTTT.

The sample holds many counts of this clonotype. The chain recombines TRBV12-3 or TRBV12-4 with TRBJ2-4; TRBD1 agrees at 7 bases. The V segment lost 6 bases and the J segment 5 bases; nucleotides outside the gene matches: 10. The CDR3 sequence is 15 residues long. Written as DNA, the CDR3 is TGTGCCAGCAGCCCCTACCGGGACAGAGAAAACATTCAGTACTTC. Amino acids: CASSPYRDRENIQYF.

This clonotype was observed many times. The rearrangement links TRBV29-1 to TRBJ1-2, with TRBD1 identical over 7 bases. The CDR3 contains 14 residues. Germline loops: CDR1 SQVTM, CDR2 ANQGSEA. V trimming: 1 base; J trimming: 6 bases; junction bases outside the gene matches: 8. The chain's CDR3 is CSVEGRQGHHGYTF. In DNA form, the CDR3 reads TGCAGCGTTGAAGGGCGACAGGGACACCATGGCTACACCTTC.

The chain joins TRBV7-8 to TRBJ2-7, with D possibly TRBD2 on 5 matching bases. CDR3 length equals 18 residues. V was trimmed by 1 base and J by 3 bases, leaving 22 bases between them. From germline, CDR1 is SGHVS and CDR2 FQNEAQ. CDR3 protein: CASSLVLRGRTLGYEQYF. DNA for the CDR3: TGTGCCAGCAGCTTAGTACTTCGGGGTAGGACGTTGGGCTACGAGCAGTACTTC.

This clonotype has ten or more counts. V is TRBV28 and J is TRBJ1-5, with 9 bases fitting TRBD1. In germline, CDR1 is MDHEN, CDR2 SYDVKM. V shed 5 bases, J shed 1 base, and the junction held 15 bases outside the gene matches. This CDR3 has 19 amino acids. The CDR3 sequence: CASSPTGNRGLSSNQPQHF. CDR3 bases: TGTGCCAGCAGTCCGACTGGGAACAGGGGGCTTTCCAGCAATCAGCCCCAGCATTTT.

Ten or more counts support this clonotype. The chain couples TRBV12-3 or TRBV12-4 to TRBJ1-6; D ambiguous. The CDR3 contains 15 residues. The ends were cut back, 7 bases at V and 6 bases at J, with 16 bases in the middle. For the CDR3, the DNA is TGTGCCAGCATCGTCCAAGGGTTCCCTAATTCACCCCTCCACTTT. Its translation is CASIVQGFPNSPLHF.

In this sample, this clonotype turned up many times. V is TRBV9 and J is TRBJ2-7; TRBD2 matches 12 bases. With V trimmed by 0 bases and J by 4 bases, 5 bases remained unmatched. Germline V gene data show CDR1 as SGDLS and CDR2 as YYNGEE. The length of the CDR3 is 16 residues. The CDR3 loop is CASSVAGTSGFYEQYF. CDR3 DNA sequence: TGTGCCAGCAGCGTAGCGGGGACTAGCGGGTTTTACGAGCAGTACTTC.

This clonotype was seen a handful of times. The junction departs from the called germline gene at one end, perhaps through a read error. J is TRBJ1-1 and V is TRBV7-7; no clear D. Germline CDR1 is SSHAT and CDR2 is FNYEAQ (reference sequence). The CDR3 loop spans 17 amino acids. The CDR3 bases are TGTGCTAGCAGCTTTCATCCGGGTCTGGTGGCGGACACTGAAGCTTTCTTT. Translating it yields CASSFHPGLVADTEAFF.

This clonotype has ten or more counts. The CDR3 coding sequence is TGTGCCAGCAGTTTGTCGGGGTCCGGGGAGCTGTTTTTT. It specifies CASSLSGSGELFF. V and J are TRBV12-3 or TRBV12-4 and TRBJ2-2; TRBD2 is a possible D gene (5 bases). Trimming pared 3 bases from V and 6 bases from J, leaving 8 bases between. This CDR3 has 13 amino acids.

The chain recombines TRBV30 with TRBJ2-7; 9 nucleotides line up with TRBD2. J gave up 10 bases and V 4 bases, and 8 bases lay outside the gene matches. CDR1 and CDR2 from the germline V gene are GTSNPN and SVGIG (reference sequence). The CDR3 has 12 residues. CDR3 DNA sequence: TGTGCCTGGACAGATAGCGGGAGCGATCAGTACTTC. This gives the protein CAWTDSGSDQYF. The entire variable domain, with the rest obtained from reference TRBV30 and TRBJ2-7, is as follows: SQTIHQWPATLVQPVGSPLSLECTVEGTSNPNLYWYRQAAGRGLQLLFYSVGIGQISSEVPQNLSASRPQDRQFILSSKKLLLSDSGFYLCAWTDSGSDQYFGPGTRLTVT.

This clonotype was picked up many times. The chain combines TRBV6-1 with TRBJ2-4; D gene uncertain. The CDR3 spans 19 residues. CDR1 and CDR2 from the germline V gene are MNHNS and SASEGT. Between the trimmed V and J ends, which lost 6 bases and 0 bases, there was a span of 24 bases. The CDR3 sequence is CASSLDPSGLNIAKNIQYF. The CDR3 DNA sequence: TGTGCCAGCAGCCTGGACCCTTCCGGGCTGAACATAGCCAAAAACATTCAGTACTTC.

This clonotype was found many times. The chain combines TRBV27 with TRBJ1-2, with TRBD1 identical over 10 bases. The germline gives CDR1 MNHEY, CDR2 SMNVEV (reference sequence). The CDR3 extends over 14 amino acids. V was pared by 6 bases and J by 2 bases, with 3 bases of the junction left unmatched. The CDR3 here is CASSPGQGNYGYTF. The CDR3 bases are TGTGCCAGCAGCCCGGGACAGGGGAACTATGGCTACACCTTC.

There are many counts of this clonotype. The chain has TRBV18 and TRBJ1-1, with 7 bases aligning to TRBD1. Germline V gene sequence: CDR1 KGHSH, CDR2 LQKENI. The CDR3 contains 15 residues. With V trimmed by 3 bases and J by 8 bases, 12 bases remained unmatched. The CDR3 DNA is TGTGCCAGCTCACCTGCTTCCGGGACAGAGACCGAAGCTTTCTTT. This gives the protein CASSPASGTETEAFF.

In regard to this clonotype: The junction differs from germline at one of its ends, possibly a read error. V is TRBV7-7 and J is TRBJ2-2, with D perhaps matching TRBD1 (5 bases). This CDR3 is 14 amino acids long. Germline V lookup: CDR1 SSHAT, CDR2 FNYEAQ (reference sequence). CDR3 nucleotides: TGTGCTAGCAGCTTAGGGGTCCTTACCGGGGAGCTGTTTTTT. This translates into CASSLGVLTGELFF.

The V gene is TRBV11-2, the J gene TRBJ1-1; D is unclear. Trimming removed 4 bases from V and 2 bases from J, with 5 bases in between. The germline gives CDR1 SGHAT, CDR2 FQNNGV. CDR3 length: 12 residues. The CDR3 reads CASSSYNTEAFF. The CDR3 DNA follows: TGTGCCAGCAGCTCATATAACACTGAAGCTTTCTTT.

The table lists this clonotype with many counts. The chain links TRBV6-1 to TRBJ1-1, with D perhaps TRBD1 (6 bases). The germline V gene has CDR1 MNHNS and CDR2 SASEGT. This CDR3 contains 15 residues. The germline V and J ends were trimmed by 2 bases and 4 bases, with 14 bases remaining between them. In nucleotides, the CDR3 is TGTGCCAGCAGTGAAATAGGCAGGGGATTCACTGAAGCTTTCTTT. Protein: CASSEIGRGFTEAFF.

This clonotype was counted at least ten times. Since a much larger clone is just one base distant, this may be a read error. CDR3 sequence reads: CASSWTGTDGYTF. CDR3 coding DNA: TGTGCCAGCAGTTGGACAGGGACGGATGGCTACACCTTC. The V and J genes are TRBV12-3 or TRBV12-4 and TRBJ1-2; the match to TRBD1 covers 8 bases. This CDR3 region has 13 residues. V was clipped by 4 bases and J by 6 bases; unmatched bases: 4.

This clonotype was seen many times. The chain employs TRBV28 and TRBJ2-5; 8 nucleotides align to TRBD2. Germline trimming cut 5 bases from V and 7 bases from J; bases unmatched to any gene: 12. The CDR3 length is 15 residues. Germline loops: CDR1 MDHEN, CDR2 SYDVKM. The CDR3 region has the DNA TGTGCCAGCAGTCCCTTCGGGGGGGGCGCGGGGACCCAGTACTTC. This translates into CASSPFGGGAGTQYF.

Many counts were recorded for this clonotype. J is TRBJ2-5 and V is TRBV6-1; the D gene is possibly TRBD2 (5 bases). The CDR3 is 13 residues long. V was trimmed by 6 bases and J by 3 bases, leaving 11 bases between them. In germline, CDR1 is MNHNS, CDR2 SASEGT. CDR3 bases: TGTGCCAGCAGCCGAGTGGGAGAAGAGACCCAGTACTTC. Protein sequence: CASSRVGEETQYF.

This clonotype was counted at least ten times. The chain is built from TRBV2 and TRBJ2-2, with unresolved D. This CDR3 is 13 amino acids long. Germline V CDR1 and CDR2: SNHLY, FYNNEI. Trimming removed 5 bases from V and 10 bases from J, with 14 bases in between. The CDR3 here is CASSRPTKEELFF. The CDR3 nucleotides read TGTGCCAGCAGTCGCCCGACAAAGGAGGAGCTGTTTTTT.